Below are 5 T cell receptor beta chains sequenced from a single sample in a study of neurological immune-mediated disorders. One entry per CDR3 protein results from TCRdb running MiXCR on the 5' RACE reads. The sample includes some 70,000 distinct CDR3 sequences, almost 3.5% of them seen just once. Material: PBMCs. These receptors were obtained from a man aged 40-49 years with multiple sclerosis.

There are many counts of this clonotype. The gene calls are TRBV24-1 and TRBJ2-1; TRBD1 is a possible D gene (6 bases). Looked up from germline, CDR1 is KGHDR and CDR2 is SFDVKD. V was shortened by 1 base and J by 8 bases, with 14 bases between the two germline ends. This CDR3 is built from 15 residues. In nucleotides, the CDR3 is TGTGCCACCAGTGATTTCAGGGGAAGTCTCGATGAGCAGTTCTTC. Protein: CATSDFRGSLDEQFF.

Points on this clonotype: An end of the junction differs from the germline gene, which may be a read error. This chain connects TRBV11-2 to TRBJ1-1, with D uncertain. Germline values: CDR1 SGHAT, CDR2 FQNNGV. This CDR3 is 11 amino acids long. DNA of the CDR3: TGTGACAGCAGCCCCCGGATTGAAGCTTTCTTT. It yields the protein CDSSPRIEAFF. The variable domain in full, with the rest retrieved from reference TRBV11-2 and TRBJ1-1, is EAGVAQSPRYKIIEKRQSVAFWCNPISGHATLYWYQQILGQGPKLLIQFQNNGVVDDSQLPKDRFSAERLKGVDSTLKIQPAKLEDSAVYLCDSSPRIEAFFGQGTRLTVV.

Many counts were recorded for this clonotype. The rearrangement joins TRBV3-1 to TRBJ2-1, with D perhaps matching TRBD2 (5 bases). CDR1 is LGHDT, CDR2 YNNKEL, per germline (reference sequence). Trimming shortened V by 4 bases and J by 5 bases, and 15 bases separated the two germline ends. The CDR3 is 15 residues long. The DNA of the CDR3 is TGTGCCAGCAGCCTCCGAGAGCAGCGGCACAATGAGCAGTTCTTC. Amino acids: CASSLREQRHNEQFF.

This clonotype was counted a single time. A much larger clone differs by one base, so this may be a read error. This CDR3 is missing its conserved last phenylalanine or tryptophan, likely due to a read error. V is TRBV29-1 and J is TRBJ2-7; 7 bases are a match to TRBD1. V gave up 6 bases and J gave up 2 bases; unmatched junction bases: 4. The CDR3 is 12 residues long. Germline CDR1 and CDR2: SQVTM and ANQGSEA. CDR3 amino acids: CSVAGQAYEQYC. Written as DNA, the CDR3 is TGCAGCGTCGCTGGACAGGCCTACGAGCAGTACTGC.

This clonotype was detected ten times or more. CDR3 residues: CASSPSLGIHVLTF. In nucleotides, the CDR3 is TGTGCCAGCTCACCATCTTTAGGGATCCACGTCCTGACTTTC. The chain recombines TRBV18 with TRBJ2-6, with unresolved D. The CDR3 is 14 residues long. Germline V gene sequence: CDR1 KGHSH, CDR2 LQKENI. V dropped 2 bases and J dropped 11 bases, with 13 bases sitting between them.